This T cell receptor beta chain came from a study of CD8 T cells in Susac syndrome. While CD8+ and CD4+ T cells were isolated negatively, TEMRA cells were enriched by FACS. RNA amounts of about 0.5 to 1 ug underwent reverse transcription with random hexamers. MiXCR, applied by TCRdb to the immunoSEQ multiplex PCR reads, yields one record per CDR3 protein. Found here are around 140,000 distinct CDR3 sequences, around 93% of them singletons; the top ten hold more than 0.14%. The TCR sequence derives from a human donor with Susac syndrome. Input material: CD4+ T cells from PBMCs.

CDR3 nucleotide sequence: TGTGCCTGGAGCCTTGGGGGGACCACTGAAGCTTTCTTT. Its translation is CAWSLGGTTEAFF. The J gene is TRBJ1-1, the V gene TRBV30; D perhaps matches TRBD1 (5 bases). V dropped 3 bases and J dropped 4 bases, with 12 bases sitting between them. The germline CDR1 and CDR2 sequences are GTSNPN and SVGIG (reference sequence). The CDR3 extends over 13 amino acids.